This TCR beta chain was found in a study of vaccination and CD4 T cells after COVID-19. This clonotype counts as medium-sized. Its antigen is not identified. The study sequenced cultured CD4+ T cell DNA using the Oncomine TCR Beta short-read assay. In TCRdb, the PCR reads were re-called with MiXCR into one record per CDR3 protein. The table records roughly 15,000 distinct CDR3 sequences, roughly 50% of them present only once. CDR1 is MNHEY and CDR2 is SVGEGT in the germline V gene. V lost 4 bases and J lost 8; bases outside the gene matches: 7. The CDR3 loop spans 13 amino acids. Study-level results: A median 86.3% of convalescent patients' SARS-CoV-2-reactive clones emerged only after vaccination.

Treatment here: roughly nine-day PBMC culture with coronavirus spike peptide pools or control peptides (ViraFEST assay). This receptor was obtained from a human donor who had recovered from COVID-19. This sequence joins TRBV6-2 or TRBV6-3 and TRBJ1-2, with 7 bases identical to TRBD1. The sample consisted of CD4+ T cells from blood, cultured in vitro. This CDR3 is CASSSRGGLGYTF. CDR3 DNA: TGTGCCAGCAGTTCGCGAGGGGGCTTGGGCTACACCTTC.